The 16 T cell receptor beta chains below were found in one sample sequenced in a study of cytomegalovirus exposure and HLA in healthy donors. The PCR was carried out with 60 Vbeta primers and 13 Jbeta primers. Clones were read by immunoSEQ multiplex PCR, and TCRdb kept only the in-frame ones, dropping some. The sample holds 100,000 to 150,000 clones, around 75% seen once. Specimen: PBMCs. The source of these receptors is a woman between 50 and 59 years old in good health and CMV-seronegative.

This clone ranks as medium-sized. V gene TRBV6-4 combines with J gene TRBJ1-2; 11 bases line up with TRBD1. The CDR3 extends over 16 amino acids. V shed 2 bases, J shed 4 bases, and the junction held 6 bases outside the gene matches. Germline V lookup: CDR1 MRHNA, CDR2 SNTAGT. CDR3 residues: CASSDTGTGGIYGYTF. CDR3 in DNA: TGTGCCAGCAGTGACACTGGGACAGGGGGGATCTATGGCTACACCTTC.

The chain carries TRBV7-2 and TRBJ2-1; D not certain. V was shortened by 8 bases and J by 8 bases, with 10 bases between the two germline ends. This CDR3 spans 11 amino acids. The V gene's germline CDR1 is SGHTA and CDR2 FQGNSA. This CDR3 reads CASRLVDEQFF. The CDR3 DNA sequence: TGTGCCAGCCGCCTGGTAGATGAGCAGTTCTTC. Using reference TRBV7-2 and TRBJ2-1 for the parts outside the CDR3, the full variable domain is GAGVSQSPSNKVTEKGKDVELRCDPISGHTALYWYRQSLGQGLEFLIYFQGNSAPDKSGLPSDRFSAERTGGSVSTLTIQRTQQEDSAVYLCASRLVDEQFFGPGTRLTVL.

This sequence joins TRBV7-6 and TRBJ2-1, with unresolved D. Looked up from germline, CDR1 is SGHVS and CDR2 is FNYEAQ. Trimming left V 4 bases short and J 5 bases short, with 9 bases between. CDR3 length: 13 residues. The CDR3 is CASSSLHNNEQFF. The CDR3 DNA follows: TGTGCCAGCAGCTCATTACATAACAATGAGCAGTTCTTC.

The V gene is TRBV11-2, the J gene TRBJ1-1, with TRBD1 as a possible D gene (5 bases). The CDR3 consists of 14 residues. Looked up from germline, CDR1 is SGHAT and CDR2 is FQNNGV. Between the trimmed V and J ends, which lost 0 bases and 3 bases, there was a span of 8 bases. The CDR3 DNA sequence: TGTGCCAGCAGCTTAGACTGGGGGGACACTGAAGCTTTCTTT. Translation: CASSLDWGDTEAFF.

This sequence joins TRBV5-4 and TRBJ1-5, with 9 positions matching TRBD1. This CDR3 contains 15 residues. Trimming at V came to 0 bases and at J to 7 bases, leaving 5 bases not matched to a gene. Looked up from germline, CDR1 is SGHNT and CDR2 is YYREEE (reference sequence). The CDR3 bases are TGTGCCAGCAGCTTGGGGACAGGGGATGGGCAGCCCCAGCATTTT. This codes for CASSLGTGDGQPQHF.

V usage is TRBV11-1 and J usage is TRBJ2-7; maybe TRBD2 (5 bases). Germline lookup yields CDR1 SGHAT and CDR2 FQDESV (reference sequence). The V gene lost 5 bases and the J gene lost 4 bases, with 18 bases spanning the gap. CDR3 size: 15 residues. The CDR3 loop is CASSPKPDGGYEQYF. CDR3 bases: TGTGCCAGCAGCCCAAAACCGGACGGAGGATACGAGCAGTACTTC. Full variable domain (outside the CDR3, taken from reference TRBV11-1 and TRBJ2-7): EAEVAQSPRYKITEKSQAVAFWCDPISGHATLYWYRQILGQGPELLVQFQDESVVDDSQLPKDRFSAERLKGVDSTLKIQPAELGDSAMYLCASSPKPDGGYEQYFGPGTRLTVT.

The chain recombines TRBV7-9 with TRBJ2-7, with 16 bases identical to TRBD2. With 7 bases clipped from V and 2 bases from J, the junction kept 14 bases outside the gene matches. The CDR3 has 19 amino acids. The germline V gene encodes CDR1 SEHNR and CDR2 FQNEAQ (reference sequence). This CDR3 is CASTRTSGTSGRGTYEQYF. DNA for the CDR3: TGTGCCAGCACCCGAACCTCCGGGACTAGCGGGAGGGGGACCTACGAGCAGTACTTC.

This chain joins TRBV7-2 and TRBJ2-5; possible D gene TRBD2, 5 bases. The germline gives CDR1 SGHTA, CDR2 FQGNSA. The ends were cut back, 1 base at V and 5 bases at J, with 11 bases in the middle. CDR3 length: 14 residues. As DNA, the CDR3 is TGTGCCAGCAGCTTAGTTGGAAGGGAGGAGACCCAGTACTTC. Its translation is CASSLVGREETQYF.

This clone showed up just once. The chain is built from TRBV7-8 and TRBJ1-6, with 9 bases lining up with TRBD1. V was pared by 3 bases and J by 9 bases, with 6 bases of the junction left unmatched. CDR1 SGHVS and CDR2 FQNEAQ come from the germline V gene. This CDR3 spans 15 amino acids. The CDR3 DNA reads as TGTGCCAGCAGCTTCTCGGGACAGGGAGGTTCACCCCTCCACTTT. Translation: CASSFSGQGGSPLHF.

This clone came up a few times. J is TRBJ1-1 and V is TRBV4-1, with TRBD1 matching over 7 bases. Trimming removed 6 bases from V and 0 bases from J; junction bases left unmatched: 7. The CDR3 extends over 15 amino acids. Germline-derived CDR1 and CDR2 are MGHRA and YSYEKL. The CDR3 here is CASSNRQGMNTEAFF. The CDR3, as DNA: TGCGCCAGCAGTAATAGACAGGGCATGAACACTGAAGCTTTCTTT.

The chain combines TRBV30 with TRBJ2-1; D is possibly TRBD2 (6 bases). Trimming took off 2 bases at V and 4 bases at J, with 15 bases between the two ends. Germline CDR1 is GTSNPN and CDR2 is SVGIG (reference sequence). The CDR3 has 15 amino acids. The CDR3 loop is CAWSQRVGAYNEQFF. Written as DNA, the CDR3 is TGTGCCTGGAGTCAGCGGGTCGGGGCATACAATGAGCAGTTCTTC.

V and J are TRBV6-6 and TRBJ2-1, with 9 bases lining up with TRBD1. The V gene's germline CDR1 is MNHNY and CDR2 SVGAGI (reference sequence). The CDR3 runs 14 residues. The trim removed 2 bases at V and 6 bases at J, leaving 2 bases unmatched. CDR3 loop: CASSYVTGGNEQFF. The CDR3 nucleotides are TGTGCCAGCAGTTACGTGACAGGGGGCAATGAGCAGTTCTTC.

The chain employs TRBV25-1 and TRBJ2-2, with a tentative D call TRBD2 (5 bases). Germline V gives CDR1 MGHDK, CDR2 SYGVNS. This CDR3 contains 13 residues. Trimming pared 0 bases from V and 6 bases from J, leaving 5 bases between. In DNA, the CDR3 is TGTGCCAGCAGTGAATACGGGGCCGGGGAGCTGTTTTTT. Protein sequence: CASSEYGAGELFF.

CDR3 sequence: CASSLATGTNYGYTF. Here the CDR3 DNA reads TGCGCCAGCAGCTTGGCCACAGGGACTAACTATGGCTACACCTTC. The V and J genes are TRBV5-1 and TRBJ1-2; possibly TRBD1 for D (6 bases). V was cut by 0 bases and J by 0 bases, with 9 bases left in between. The V gene's germline CDR1 is SGHRS and CDR2 YFSETQ. This CDR3 is built from 15 residues.

The chain uses TRBV11-2 and TRBJ2-4; a weak D match, TRBD2 (5 bases). Germline-derived CDR1 and CDR2 are SGHAT and FQNNGV. Trimming took off 5 bases at V and 0 bases at J, with 17 bases between the two ends. CDR3 size: 17 residues. This CDR3 is CASSQTTNAIAKNIQYF. The CDR3 nucleotides are TGTGCCAGCAGCCAAACGACTAACGCTATAGCCAAAAACATTCAGTACTTC.

The V call is TRBV7-2, the J call TRBJ2-5, with D tentatively TRBD2 (6 bases). The CDR3 runs to 14 residues. Trimming stripped 1 base from V and 6 bases from J, with 12 bases between. CDR1 and CDR2 from the germline V gene are SGHTA and FQGNSA. This CDR3 is CASSLDGSGKTQYF. As DNA, the CDR3 is TGTGCCAGCAGCTTAGACGGGAGTGGGAAGACCCAGTACTTC.